This TCR beta chain was observed in a study of CD8+ T cells in alopecia areata. Notes on the study in general: Sequenced scalp T cells also include alphabeta T cells resident in normal skin.

Germline assignment: CDR1 SSHAT and CDR2 FNYEAQ (reference sequence). The CDR3 covers 15 residues. The treatment: oral pan-JAK inhibitor, 5-10 mg twice daily. Regarding this clone: The antigen is undetermined. At one of its ends the junction is not consistent with the germline gene, which may arise from a read error.

It was cDNA, reverse transcribed from extracted RNA, that served as the sequencing template. Here immunoSEQ multiplex PCR was the method, and the copy in TCRdb shows in-frame clones only, minus some. The sample has roughly 100,000 clones; roughly 40% are singletons. The input for sequencing was CD8+ T cells sorted from blood, taken at week 24, from a patient treated with tofacitinib. The chain has TRBV7-7 and TRBJ2-2, with a possible D match to TRBD1 (5 bases). The clonotype was recovered from a human donor with alopecia areata. For the CDR3, the DNA is TGTGCTAGCAGCTTGAGCAGGGTGGACACCGGGGAGCTGTTTTTT. Translated: CASSLSRVDTGELFF.